These 30 T cell receptor beta chains were sequenced from one sample in a study of cytomegalovirus exposure and HLA in healthy donors. Method: immunoSEQ multiplex PCR; TCRdb's copy keeps in-frame clones and lacks some. The sample contains over 200,000 clones, around 90% of which appear only once. The sample comprised PBMCs. The receptors stem from a woman aged 18 to 35 in good health and CMV-seronegative.

A few counts support this clone. The CDR3 sequence is CASSPRDRGTEQYF. The CDR3 nucleotides read TGTGCCAGCAGCCCCCGGGACAGGGGGACCGAGCAGTACTTC. J is TRBJ2-7 and V is TRBV7-2, with 11 bases that match TRBD1. CDR1 and CDR2 (germline): SGHTA, FQGNSA. The CDR3 covers 14 residues. The V gene end was trimmed by 5 bases and the J gene end by 6 bases; junction bases not matched to a gene: 6.

J is TRBJ2-2 and V is TRBV9; unclear D gene. This CDR3 has 17 residues. Trimming removed 3 bases from V and 0 bases from J, with 15 bases in between. Germline CDR1 and CDR2: SGDLS and YYNGEE. The CDR3 region has the DNA TGTGCCAGCAGCGAGCCAGTACAGCTCGCGAACACCGGGGAGCTGTTTTTT. Translation gives CASSEPVQLANTGELFF.

The V call is TRBV4-1, the J call TRBJ2-3; 9 nucleotides line up with TRBD2. After removal of 0 bases from V and 2 bases from J, the junction contained 9 bases not matched to a gene. The CDR3 extends over 18 amino acids. Germline lookup yields CDR1 MGHRA and CDR2 YSYEKL. CDR3 region: CASSQDIRLAGNTDTQYF. Here the CDR3 DNA reads TGCGCCAGCAGCCAAGATATTAGGCTAGCGGGGAACACAGATACGCAGTATTTT.

CDR3 loop: CASSPEGGVVADTQYF. The CDR3 coding sequence is TGCGCCAGCAGCCCTGAGGGCGGGGTAGTTGCAGATACGCAGTATTTT. The chain combines TRBV4-1 with TRBJ2-3; tentatively, D is TRBD2 (6 bases). The V and J ends lost 4 bases and 4 bases respectively, with 18 bases between them. The germline gives CDR1 MGHRA, CDR2 YSYEKL. The CDR3 is 16 residues long.

The chain has TRBV7-2 and TRBJ2-7, with TRBD1 matching over 9 bases. The CDR3 runs to 14 residues. The V segment lost 6 bases and the J segment 4 bases; nucleotides outside the gene matches: 7. Germline lookup yields CDR1 SGHTA and CDR2 FQGNSA. In DNA form, the CDR3 reads TGTGCCAGCAGATCCCTGGACAGGGGATACGAGCAGTACTTC. This gives the protein CASRSLDRGYEQYF. Full variable domain (remainder filled in from reference TRBV7-2 and TRBJ2-7): GAGVSQSPSNKVTEKGKDVELRCDPISGHTALYWYRQSLGQGLEFLIYFQGNSAPDKSGLPSDRFSAERTGGSVSTLTIQRTQQEDSAVYLCASRSLDRGYEQYFGPGTRLTVT.

J is TRBJ1-6 and V is TRBV5-1; D remains unclear. The V end lost 0 bases, the J end lost 7 bases, and 14 bases lay between the germline ends. CDR3 length equals 16 residues. Germline V gives CDR1 SGHRS, CDR2 YFSETQ. The CDR3 nucleotides read TGCGCCAGCAGCTTGGTATCGGCTTCGGGAAATTCACCCCTCCACTTT. Amino acid sequence: CASSLVSASGNSPLHF.

The gene calls are TRBV27 and TRBJ1-1; 7 bases agree with TRBD1. After removal of 6 bases from V and 1 base from J, the junction contained 2 bases not matched to a gene. Per the germline V gene, CDR1 is MNHEY and CDR2 is SMNVEV (reference sequence). The CDR3 runs to 13 residues. The CDR3 DNA reads as TGTGCCAGCAGGTGGACAGGGAACACTGAAGCTTTCTTT. This translates into CASRWTGNTEAFF.

V gene TRBV5-5 combines with J gene TRBJ1-5; D might be TRBD1 (5 bases). From germline, CDR1 is SGHKS and CDR2 YYEKEE (reference sequence). The CDR3 sequence is 14 residues long. V was cut by 3 bases and J by 2 bases, with 9 bases left in between. The CDR3 loop is CASSWSGGNQPQHF. CDR3 nucleotide sequence: TGTGCCAGCAGCTGGTCGGGGGGCAATCAGCCCCAGCATTTT. The full variable domain, completed using reference TRBV5-5 and TRBJ1-5, is DAGVTQSPTHLIKTRGQQVTLRCSPISGHKSVSWYQQVLGQGPQFIFQYYEKEERGRGNFPDRFSARQFPNYSSELNVNALLLGDSALYLCASSWSGGNQPQHFGDGTRLSIL.

The rearrangement joins TRBV5-1 to TRBJ1-1; maybe TRBD1 (5 bases). Germline assignment: CDR1 SGHRS and CDR2 YFSETQ. The V end was cut by 2 bases, the J end by 8 bases, with 22 bases between. This CDR3 is built from 16 residues. The CDR3 sequence is CASSLEEGPLLREAFF. The CDR3 nucleotides are TGCGCCAGCAGCTTAGAGGAGGGGCCGCTGCTGCGGGAAGCTTTCTTT.

This clone was found a few times. The rearrangement uses TRBV11-2 and TRBJ1-3; D not resolved. Trimming removed 0 bases at V and 7 bases at J, with 7 bases between. CDR3 length: 13 amino acids. Germline lookup yields CDR1 SGHAT and CDR2 FQNNGV. The CDR3 nucleotides are TGTGCCAGCAGCTTAGATCCTCGGAACACCATATATTTT. Its protein product is CASSLDPRNTIYF.

The chain is built from TRBV9 and TRBJ2-1; D might be TRBD2 (6 bases). Trimming removed 3 bases from V and 5 bases from J, with 18 bases in between. Germline lookup yields CDR1 SGDLS and CDR2 YYNGEE. This CDR3 has 16 residues. The CDR3 DNA follows: TGTGCCAGCAGCGCCGGAGGCGGGACGGTAGACAATGAGCAGTTCTTC. This translates into CASSAGGGTVDNEQFF.

The chain employs TRBV2 and TRBJ2-7, with TRBD1 identical over 8 bases. This CDR3 region has 15 residues. The V and J ends lost 8 bases and 2 bases, in that order; junction bases with no gene match: 11. Germline-derived CDR1 and CDR2 are SNHLY and FYNNEI. The CDR3 reads CASRLGRQGPYEQYV. The DNA of the CDR3 is TGTGCCAGCCGGCTCGGACGACAGGGGCCCTACGAGCAGTACGTC.

V is TRBV6-6 and J is TRBJ2-2, with 10 bases aligning to TRBD1. The J segment lost 7 bases and the V segment lost 0 bases, leaving 5 bases of the junction unmatched. Germline CDR1 reads MNHNY; CDR2 reads SVGAGI (reference sequence). This CDR3 region has 16 residues. CDR3 amino acids: CASSYSETGGFGELFF. The CDR3 region has the DNA TGTGCCAGCAGTTACTCGGAGACAGGGGGCTTCGGGGAGCTGTTTTTT.

Regarding this clone: Other DNA sequences in the sample encode the same CDR3. The chain has TRBV27 and TRBJ1-6; D is uncertain. From germline, CDR1 is MNHEY and CDR2 SMNVEV (reference sequence). V was cut by 9 bases and J by 0 bases, with 6 bases left in between. The CDR3 loop spans 13 amino acids. The chain's CDR3 is CASLGSYNSPLHF. CDR3 DNA: TGTGCCAGTCTAGGCTCCTATAATTCACCCCTCCACTTT.

This chain links TRBV5-1 with TRBJ1-3, with D perhaps TRBD1 (6 bases). Germline V CDR1 and CDR2: SGHRS, YFSETQ. The V and J ends lost 3 bases and 0 bases respectively, with 13 bases between them. CDR3 length equals 16 residues. The CDR3: CASSSTGQTSGNTIYF. CDR3 in DNA: TGCGCCAGCAGCTCTACAGGGCAAACCTCTGGAAACACCATATATTTT.

The chain has TRBV10-3 and TRBJ2-1, with 12 positions matching TRBD2. With 0 bases clipped from V and 5 bases from J, the junction kept 2 bases outside the gene matches. In germline, CDR1 is ENHRY, CDR2 SYGVKD. CDR3 length: 16 amino acids. CDR3 loop: CAISESWTSGDNEQFF. Here the CDR3 DNA reads TGTGCCATCAGTGAGTCGTGGACTAGCGGGGACAATGAGCAGTTCTTC.

V gene TRBV29-1 combines with J gene TRBJ1-2, with 9 bases lining up with TRBD1. Unmatched junction bases numbered 1, after V lost 0 bases and J lost 5 bases. The V gene's germline CDR1 is SQVTM and CDR2 ANQGSEA. The CDR3 covers 13 residues. CDR3 nucleotide sequence: TGCAGCGTTGAAGAGGGGACAGGGTATGGCTACACCTTC. Protein product: CSVEEGTGYGYTF.

This clone was counted a single time. This sequence joins TRBV5-1 and TRBJ1-1; D not certain. The CDR3 contains 14 residues. The V end was cut by 0 bases, the J end by 4 bases, with 10 bases between. Germline V gene lookup returns CDR1 SGHRS and CDR2 YFSETQ. As DNA, the CDR3 is TGCGCCAGCAGCTTGGCCCCGGGTTCCACTGAAGCTTTCTTT. This codes for CASSLAPGSTEAFF.

The V call is TRBV7-7, the J call TRBJ2-1; 7 bases align to TRBD1. V was clipped by 0 bases and J by 6 bases; unmatched bases: 5. Germline-derived CDR1 and CDR2 are SSHAT and FNYEAQ (reference sequence). CDR3 size: 15 residues. The DNA for the CDR3 is TGTGCCAGCAGCTTAGCGCTTGAGGGGGCCAATGAGCAGTTCTTC. Residues: CASSLALEGANEQFF.

This chain links TRBV28 with TRBJ2-7, with D possibly TRBD2 on 6 matching bases. The germline V gene has CDR1 MDHEN and CDR2 SYDVKM. Trimming cost V 2 bases and J 7 bases, with 12 bases left between them. This CDR3 region has 13 residues. This CDR3 is CASSLPGREEQYV. DNA of the CDR3: TGTGCCAGCAGTTTACCCGGCCGGGAGGAGCAGTACGTC.

This clone was seen just once. V usage is TRBV5-3 and J usage is TRBJ1-2; possible D gene TRBD1, 5 bases. TRBV5-3 is flagged as an ORF with uncertain function. V was trimmed by 0 bases and J by 3 bases, leaving 12 bases between them. The length of the CDR3 is 15 residues. The CDR3 loop is CARSLGRGGDYGYTF. DNA of the CDR3: TGTGCCAGAAGCTTGGGTAGGGGCGGGGACTATGGCTACACCTTC.

This clone has more than one count but fewer than ten. V and J are TRBV6-4 and TRBJ2-1; D not resolved. The CDR3 has 14 residues. With 3 bases removed from V and 3 bases from J, the gap between germline ends came to 9 bases. Per germline, CDR1 MRHNA and CDR2 SNTAGT. Here the CDR3 DNA reads TGTGCCAGCAGTGAGAAACAAGACTACAATGAGCAGTTCTTC. Residues: CASSEKQDYNEQFF.

The J gene is TRBJ2-2, the V gene TRBV27; the match to TRBD1 covers 9 bases. From germline, CDR1 is MNHEY and CDR2 SMNVEV (reference sequence). Germline trimming cut 5 bases from V and 4 bases from J; bases unmatched to any gene: 2. This CDR3 is 14 amino acids long. This CDR3 is CASSRQGGTGELFF. The CDR3 DNA sequence: TGTGCCAGCAGTCGACAGGGGGGCACCGGGGAGCTGTTTTTT.

V usage is TRBV13 and J usage is TRBJ2-7; possible D gene TRBD1, 6 bases. The germline V gene has CDR1 PRHDT and CDR2 FYEKMQ (reference sequence). V was trimmed by 7 bases and J by 4 bases, leaving 17 bases between them. The length of the CDR3 is 14 residues. CDR3 sequence reads: CASTIGSRGYEQYF. The CDR3 DNA sequence: TGTGCCAGCACCATAGGGTCCAGGGGTTACGAGCAGTACTTC.

This sequence joins TRBV9 and TRBJ2-1; the D is unclear. The CDR3 totals 15 residues. Germline V gene sequence: CDR1 SGDLS, CDR2 YYNGEE. Between the trimmed V and J ends, which lost 4 bases and 4 bases, there was a span of 15 bases. The CDR3: CASSRSGNQYNEQFF. CDR3 in DNA: TGTGCCAGCAGCCGATCAGGCAATCAATACAATGAGCAGTTCTTC.

This clone was detected once. The rearrangement joins TRBV6-1 to TRBJ2-5, with 7 nucleotides matching TRBD1. The CDR3 consists of 16 residues. The germline V gene has CDR1 MNHNS and CDR2 SASEGT. V gave up 3 bases and J gave up 3 bases; unmatched junction bases: 10. The DNA of the CDR3 is TGTGCCAGCAGTGATAGTTTTGGGCAGGGGGAAGAGACCCAGTACTTC. This gives the protein CASSDSFGQGEETQYF.

This clone was detected once. The chain combines TRBV2 with TRBJ2-1, with TRBD1 matching 12 bases. CDR1 SNHLY and CDR2 FYNNEI come from the germline V gene. The CDR3 has 18 residues. With V trimmed by 4 bases and J by 4 bases, 11 bases remained unmatched. CDR3: CASSAGTGGAPRYNEQFF. CDR3 nucleotide sequence: TGTGCCAGCAGTGCAGGGACAGGGGGCGCGCCGAGATACAATGAGCAGTTCTTC.

In its sample, this clone was seen once. The chain recombines TRBV27 with TRBJ1-5, with 12 positions matching TRBD1. V lost 4 bases to trimming and J lost 5 bases; unmatched junction nucleotides: 3. Per the germline V gene, CDR1 is MNHEY and CDR2 is SMNVEV (reference sequence). This CDR3 comprises 15 residues. CDR3 sequence reads: CASSSGQGAYQPQHF. The CDR3 region has the DNA TGTGCCAGCAGTTCGGGACAGGGGGCGTATCAGCCCCAGCATTTT.

This clone was counted once. The gene calls are TRBV5-6 and TRBJ2-7; D is undetermined. The V end lost 0 bases, the J end lost 0 bases, and 7 bases lay between the germline ends. CDR1 is SGHDT and CDR2 is YYEEEE in the germline V gene. The CDR3 consists of 14 residues. This CDR3 is CASSLDWSSYEQYV. DNA for the CDR3: TGTGCCAGCAGCTTGGACTGGAGCTCCTACGAGCAGTACGTC.

The chain combines TRBV4-2 with TRBJ1-2; the D is unclear. With 0 bases removed from V and 4 bases from J, the gap between germline ends came to 12 bases. This CDR3 is built from 15 residues. Germline V gives CDR1 LGHNA, CDR2 YNFKEQ. The CDR3 is CASSQDVREGYGYTF. CDR3 DNA: TGTGCCAGCAGCCAAGATGTGCGGGAGGGCTATGGCTACACCTTC.